This T cell receptor (beta chain) was profiled in a study of shared clonotypes between healthy human individuals. The wider study: Donors had three CD4 naive, three CD4 memory, two CD8 naive and one CD8 memory plate apiece. General study results and limits: Clonotype sharing across a few donors was observed for around 5.1% of naive CD4 clonotypes.

The run depth of the assay was deep. Approximately 210 ng DNA, about 33,000 T cell genomes, went into each sorted-subset replicate PCR. Sequenced by immunoSEQ multiplex PCR; TCRdb stores in-frame clones only, minus some. The sample yields a few hundred thousand clones, 65% to 70% seen once. This clone has ten or more counts. Its antigen remains unknown. V dropped 1 base and J dropped 8; count of bases not matched to a gene: 6. The length of the CDR3 is 13 residues. CDR1 and CDR2 (germline): SQVTM, ANQGSEA. The TCR sequence derives from a man aged 30 to 39 in good health. The chain combines TRBV29-1 with TRBJ1-2, with 8 bases that match TRBD1. Sample: memory CD4+ T cells sorted from blood. Stated subset: CD45RA-negative fraction. CDR3 sequence reads: CSVEGQGFGGYTF. DNA for the CDR3: TGCAGCGTTGAAGGACAGGGGTTTGGCGGCTACACCTTC.